This T cell receptor beta chain was captured by sequencing in a study of OX40 agonist ivuxolimab in advanced cancers. Sequenced by immunoSEQ multiplex PCR; TCRdb stores in-frame clones only, minus some. Of approximately 60,000 clones listed, almost 95% were seen once; the top ten hold roughly 18%. The V gene end was trimmed by 2 bases and the J gene end by 2 bases; junction bases not matched to a gene: 4. The CDR3 totals 15 residues. In germline, CDR1 is MDHEN, CDR2 SYDVKM. The specimen was CD4+ or CD8+ T cells sorted from blood, collected in a trial of the OX40 agonist ivuxolimab. The V and J genes are TRBV28 and TRBJ2-5; 8 bases fit TRBD2. This sequence originates from an adult with an advanced solid tumor such as melanoma, head and neck, liver or kidney cancer. The CDR3 coding sequence is TGTGCCAGCAGTTTAGGCGGGAGGAGACAAGAGACCCAGTACTTC. Amino acids: CASSLGGRRQETQYF.